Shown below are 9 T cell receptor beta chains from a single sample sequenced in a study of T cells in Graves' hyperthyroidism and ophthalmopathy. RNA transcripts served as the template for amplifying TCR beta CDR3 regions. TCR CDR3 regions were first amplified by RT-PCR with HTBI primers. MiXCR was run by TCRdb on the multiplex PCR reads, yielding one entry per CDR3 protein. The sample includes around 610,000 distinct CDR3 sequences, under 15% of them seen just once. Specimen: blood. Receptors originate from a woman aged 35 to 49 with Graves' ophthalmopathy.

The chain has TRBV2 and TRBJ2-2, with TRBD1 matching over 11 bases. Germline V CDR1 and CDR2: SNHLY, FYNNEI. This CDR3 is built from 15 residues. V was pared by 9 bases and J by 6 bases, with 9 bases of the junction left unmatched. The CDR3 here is CASRLRTGGSGELFF. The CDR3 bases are TGTGCCAGTCGGTTGAGGACAGGGGGCTCCGGGGAGCTGTTTTTT.

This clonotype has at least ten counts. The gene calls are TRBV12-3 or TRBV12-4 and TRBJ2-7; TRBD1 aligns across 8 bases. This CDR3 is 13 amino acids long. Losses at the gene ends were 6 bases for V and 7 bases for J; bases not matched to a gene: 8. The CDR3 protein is CASRKTGVGEQYF. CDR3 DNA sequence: TGTGCCAGCAGGAAGACAGGGGTGGGAGAGCAGTACTTC.

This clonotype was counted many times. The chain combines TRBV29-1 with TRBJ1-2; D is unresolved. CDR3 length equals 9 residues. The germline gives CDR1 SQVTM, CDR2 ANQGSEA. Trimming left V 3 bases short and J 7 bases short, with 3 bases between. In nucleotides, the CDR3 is TGCAGCGTTGATAGTGGCTACACCTTC. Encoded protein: CSVDSGYTF. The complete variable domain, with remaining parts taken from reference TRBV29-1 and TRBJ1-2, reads SAVISQKPSRDICQRGTSLTIQCQVDSQVTMMFWYRQQPGQSLTLIATANQGSEATYESGFVIDKFPISRPNLTFSTLTVSNMSPEDSSIYLCSVDSGYTFGSGTRLTVV.

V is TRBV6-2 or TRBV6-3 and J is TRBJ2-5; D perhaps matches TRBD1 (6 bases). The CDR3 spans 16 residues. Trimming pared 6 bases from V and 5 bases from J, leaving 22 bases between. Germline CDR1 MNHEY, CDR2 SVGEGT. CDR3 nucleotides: TGTGCCAGCAGAGCCCCTGGACAGAAGCAAATTGAGACCCAGTACTTC. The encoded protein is CASRAPGQKQIETQYF.

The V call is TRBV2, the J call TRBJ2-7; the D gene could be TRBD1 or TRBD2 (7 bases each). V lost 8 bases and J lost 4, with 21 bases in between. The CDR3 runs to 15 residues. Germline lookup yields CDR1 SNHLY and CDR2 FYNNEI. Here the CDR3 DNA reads TGTGCCAGCTCGAGAGGGGGCGGGAGTGTTTACGAGCAGTACTTC. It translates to CASSRGGGSVYEQYF.

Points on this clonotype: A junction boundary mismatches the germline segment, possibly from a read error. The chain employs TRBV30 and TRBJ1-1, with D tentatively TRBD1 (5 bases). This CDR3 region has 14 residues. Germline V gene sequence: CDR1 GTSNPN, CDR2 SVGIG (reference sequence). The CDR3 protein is CAWSLWGPNTAAFF. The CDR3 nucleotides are TGTGCCTGGAGTTTGTGGGGCCCGAACACTGCAGCTTTCTTT.

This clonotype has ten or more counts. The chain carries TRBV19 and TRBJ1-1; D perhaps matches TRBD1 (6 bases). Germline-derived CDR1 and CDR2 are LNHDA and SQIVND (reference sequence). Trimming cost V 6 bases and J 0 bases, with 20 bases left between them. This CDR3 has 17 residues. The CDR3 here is CASSRRDTGSVNTEAFF. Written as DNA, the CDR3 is TGTGCCAGTAGCAGAAGGGACACCGGCTCCGTGAACACTGAAGCTTTCTTT. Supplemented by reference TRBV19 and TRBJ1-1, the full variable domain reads DGGITQSPKYLFRKEGQNVTLSCEQNLNHDAMYWYRQDPGQGLRLIYYSQIVNDFQKGDIAEGYSVSREKKESFPLTVTSAQKNPTAFYLCASSRRDTGSVNTEAFFGQGTRLTVV.

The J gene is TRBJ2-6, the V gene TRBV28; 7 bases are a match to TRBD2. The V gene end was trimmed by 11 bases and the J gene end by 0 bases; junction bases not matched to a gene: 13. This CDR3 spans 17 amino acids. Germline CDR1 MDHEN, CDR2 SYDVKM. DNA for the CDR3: TGTGCCTCCGCGACGGCGGGGGTGCACTCTGGGGCCAACGTCCTGACTTTC. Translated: CASATAGVHSGANVLTF.

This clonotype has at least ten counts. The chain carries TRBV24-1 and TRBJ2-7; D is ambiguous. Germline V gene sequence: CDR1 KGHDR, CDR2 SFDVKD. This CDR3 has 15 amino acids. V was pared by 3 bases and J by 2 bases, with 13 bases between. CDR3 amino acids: CATSDSLDSTYEQYF. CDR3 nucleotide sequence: TGTGCCACCAGTGATAGCTTAGATTCAACCTACGAGCAGTACTTC.